A single sample gave rise to the 27 T cell receptor beta chains below, sequenced in a study of T cells after yellow fever vaccination. One entry per CDR3 protein results from TCRdb running MiXCR on the 5' RACE reads. The repertoire has around 590,000 distinct CDR3 sequences, around an eighth of them found once; the top ten carry 15%. The sequences come from PBMCs, collected on the day of the yellow fever booster vaccination. These receptors were obtained from a man aged 25-40 years who received the YFV17D yellow fever vaccine.

V is TRBV5-1 and J is TRBJ1-1; no firm D call. Germline values: CDR1 SGHRS, CDR2 YFSETQ. The CDR3 runs to 15 residues. Trimming left V 4 bases short and J 0 bases short, with 13 bases between. CDR3 nucleotide sequence: TGCGCCAGCAGCCCCCTGCCGAAACTGAACACTGAAGCTTTCTTT. Its translation is CASSPLPKLNTEAFF.

The rearrangement links TRBV6-5 to TRBJ1-1; the D gene is possibly TRBD1 (6 bases). Germline CDR1 reads MNHEY; CDR2 reads SVGAGI. V was shortened by 1 base and J by 4 bases, with 10 bases between the two germline ends. The CDR3 is 14 residues long. The CDR3, as DNA: TGTGCCAGCAGTTACTTAGCAGGGGCCACTGAAGCTTTCTTT. It is translated as CASSYLAGATEAFF.

In this sample, this clonotype turned up a few times. The chain's CDR3 is CASSGTSGRVSNEQFF. The CDR3 DNA is TGTGCCAGCAGTGGAACTAGCGGGAGGGTGAGCAATGAGCAGTTCTTC. This chain uses TRBV6-1 with TRBJ2-1; TRBD2 agrees at 13 bases. This CDR3 comprises 16 residues. V was clipped by 4 bases and J by 6 bases; unmatched bases: 6. Looked up from germline, CDR1 is MNHNS and CDR2 is SASEGT.

This clonotype was recorded a few times. The V call is TRBV4-3, the J call TRBJ1-1, with D possibly TRBD1 on 5 matching bases. The V gene's germline CDR1 is LGHNA and CDR2 YSLEER. With 5 bases removed from V and 0 bases from J, the gap between germline ends came to 10 bases. This CDR3 has 14 residues. The CDR3 reads CASSKDTLNTEAFF. In nucleotides, the CDR3 is TGCGCCAGCAGCAAGGACACGCTGAACACTGAAGCTTTCTTT.

This clonotype was picked up one time. The chain couples TRBV18 to TRBJ1-4; D gene unclear. Trimming took off 0 bases at V and 3 bases at J, with 5 bases between the two ends. The CDR3 has 14 residues. Germline lookup yields CDR1 KGHSH and CDR2 LQKENI. The CDR3 spells CASSPPSSNEKLFF. The DNA of the CDR3 is TGTGCCAGCTCACCACCTTCATCTAATGAAAAACTGTTTTTT.

This sequence joins TRBV7-2 and TRBJ1-2; TRBD1 matches at 9 bases. J was trimmed by 5 bases and V by 1 base; bases with no gene match: 8. The CDR3 covers 16 residues. Germline values: CDR1 SGHTA, CDR2 FQGNSA. This CDR3 is CASSLGRGQGGYGYTF. The CDR3 DNA follows: TGTGCCAGCAGCTTAGGCCGGGGACAGGGCGGGTATGGCTACACCTTC. Filled out from reference TRBV7-2 and TRBJ1-2, the complete variable domain reads GAGVSQSPSNKVTEKGKDVELRCDPISGHTALYWYRQSLGQGLEFLIYFQGNSAPDKSGLPSDRFSAERTGGSVSTLTIQRTQQEDSAVYLCASSLGRGQGGYGYTFGSGTRLTVV.

This sequence joins TRBV4-3 and TRBJ2-7, with a possible D match to TRBD2 (6 bases). Trimming took 3 bases from V and 4 from J, leaving 10 bases between them. CDR1 is LGHNA and CDR2 is YSLEER in the germline V gene. CDR3 length: 13 amino acids. The CDR3 nucleotides read TGCGCCAGCAGCCAGGGACTTTTATACGAGCAGTACTTC. Translation gives CASSQGLLYEQYF.

The chain is built from TRBV7-3 and TRBJ2-1, with 13 bases aligning to TRBD2. V was clipped by 5 bases and J by 10 bases; unmatched bases: 14. From germline, CDR1 is SGHTA and CDR2 FQGTGA. There are 17 residues in the CDR3. CDR3: CASSPNQPGLAGTEQFF. CDR3 nucleotide sequence: TGTGCCAGCAGCCCAAACCAACCGGGACTAGCGGGAACGGAGCAGTTCTTC.

The chain recombines TRBV20-1 with TRBJ2-3; D ambiguous. The CDR3 runs 13 residues. The V end was cut by 3 bases, the J end by 0 bases, with 7 bases between. Per the germline V gene, CDR1 is DFQATT and CDR2 is SNEGSKA (reference sequence). This CDR3 reads CSASEPSTDTQYF. CDR3 sequence (DNA): TGCAGTGCTAGCGAACCGAGCACAGATACGCAGTATTTT.

Concerning this clonotype: One base away lies a much larger clone, so this may be a sequencing read error. The chain combines TRBV20-1 with TRBJ2-1, with D unresolved. This CDR3 is built from 15 residues. Germline-derived CDR1 and CDR2 are DFQATT and SNEGSKA (reference sequence). The CDR3, as DNA: TGCTGTGCTAGAGAAGATAACCGGGTGGGGAATGAGCAGTTCTTC. It yields the protein CCAREDNRVGNEQFF.

This clonotype appeared many times. This chain joins TRBV7-2 and TRBJ2-5, with a weak D call TRBD2 (6 bases). Germline V gene data show CDR1 as SGHTA and CDR2 as FQGNSA. The CDR3 spans 16 residues. The V and J ends lost 5 bases and 0 bases respectively, with 16 bases between them. This CDR3 reads CASSGNLAGYQETQYF. The CDR3 nucleotides read TGTGCCAGCAGCGGGAACTTGGCGGGATACCAAGAGACCCAGTACTTC.

The chain recombines TRBV14 with TRBJ2-2; tentative D call: TRBD1 (6 bases). This CDR3 has 14 amino acids. V dropped 2 bases and J dropped 6 bases, with 10 bases sitting between them. Germline CDR1 SGHDN, CDR2 FVKESK. CDR3 DNA: TGTGCCAGCAGCCAAATACAGGGTGCCGGGGAGCTGTTTTTT. Protein sequence: CASSQIQGAGELFF.

The V and J genes are TRBV6-1 and TRBJ2-1; 8 bases are shared with TRBD2. V was pared by 7 bases and J by 2 bases, with 10 bases of the junction left unmatched. CDR3 length equals 16 residues. Germline V gene data show CDR1 as MNHNS and CDR2 as SASEGT. CDR3: CASTAEAGVTYNEQFF. For the CDR3, the DNA is TGTGCCAGCACCGCCGAAGCGGGAGTGACCTACAATGAGCAGTTCTTC.

This clonotype has ten or more counts. V usage is TRBV15 and J usage is TRBJ2-7, with 7 bases aligning to TRBD1. The CDR3 loop spans 16 amino acids. Looked up from germline, CDR1 is LNHNV and CDR2 is YYDKDF (reference sequence). V shed 0 bases, J shed 5 bases, and the junction held 10 bases outside the gene matches. The DNA for the CDR3 is TGTGCCACCAGCAGAGATATAGGGACAGTGGACCACGAGCAGTACTTC. Translated: CATSRDIGTVDHEQYF.

In this sample, this clonotype turned up a few times. The rearrangement links TRBV20-1 to TRBJ2-5, with D tentatively TRBD1 or TRBD2 (6 bases each). This CDR3 is 11 amino acids long. CDR1 is DFQATT and CDR2 is SNEGSKA in the germline V gene (reference sequence). CDR3 region: CRGGQQETQYF. The CDR3 DNA reads as TGCAGGGGAGGACAGCAAGAGACCCAGTACTTC.

The genes are TRBV6-5 and TRBJ2-3, with TRBD1 matching over 7 bases. J was trimmed by 1 base and V by 4 bases; bases with no gene match: 11. From germline, CDR1 is MNHEY and CDR2 SVGAGI. The CDR3 is 17 amino acids. This CDR3 reads CASSFRGQLPGTDTQYF. CDR3 DNA sequence: TGTGCCAGCAGTTTCCGGGGACAGCTCCCAGGCACAGATACGCAGTATTTT.

This rearrangement joins TRBV27 to TRBJ2-1; D is possibly TRBD2 (6 bases). Between the trimmed V and J ends, which lost 5 bases and 2 bases, there was a span of 13 bases. CDR3 length: 15 amino acids. Germline CDR1 is MNHEY and CDR2 is SMNVEV (reference sequence). This CDR3 reads CASSTLSGAYNEQFF. The DNA of the CDR3 is TGTGCCAGCAGTACCCTTTCGGGGGCCTACAATGAGCAGTTCTTC.

This clonotype was seen only a few times. This chain uses TRBV5-1 with TRBJ2-2; D might be TRBD1 (5 bases). Germline CDR1 and CDR2: SGHRS and YFSETQ. The ends were cut back, 0 bases at V and 5 bases at J, with 11 bases in the middle. This CDR3 contains 15 residues. CDR3 DNA sequence: TGCGCCAGCAGCTTGGGTGAGACAGTTACCGGGGAGCTGTTTTTT. Translation gives CASSLGETVTGELFF.

This sequence joins TRBV30 and TRBJ2-1; perhaps TRBD2 as D (6 bases). This CDR3 comprises 13 residues. The ends were cut back, 0 bases at V and 6 bases at J, with 9 bases in the middle. Germline CDR1 reads GTSNPN; CDR2 reads SVGIG (reference sequence). This CDR3 reads CAWSVAGFNEQFF. The CDR3 nucleotides read TGTGCCTGGAGTGTGGCGGGATTCAATGAGCAGTTCTTC.

CDR3 amino acids: CASSLIGGATDTQYF. The CDR3 DNA is TGTGCCAGCAGCTTAATTGGGGGGGCCACAGATACGCAGTATTTT. The chain has TRBV7-9 and TRBJ2-3; weak D call: TRBD2 (7 bases). The CDR3 is 15 amino acids. Germline V CDR1 and CDR2: SEHNR, FQNEAQ (reference sequence). Between the trimmed V and J ends, which lost 2 bases and 2 bases, there was a span of 11 bases.

This sequence joins TRBV29-1 and TRBJ2-7; no firm D call. V shed 4 bases and J shed 6 bases, with 19 bases lying between them. The CDR3 spans 14 residues. Germline V gives CDR1 SQVTM, CDR2 ANQGSEA. The DNA for the CDR3 is TGCAGCGTTGTAGGTCTCGGCAGGCAATTCGAGCAGTACTTC. Its protein is CSVVGLGRQFEQYF.

The chain links TRBV7-2 to TRBJ2-5; 9 bases map to TRBD1. This CDR3 has 16 amino acids. The V gene end was trimmed by 6 bases and the J gene end by 5 bases; junction bases not matched to a gene: 13. Germline CDR1 and CDR2: SGHTA and FQGNSA. CDR3 sequence (DNA): TGTGCCAGCAGGTCACTCTTTGGACAGGGGAGGGAGACCCAGTACTTC. Translating it yields CASRSLFGQGRETQYF.

This chain connects TRBV5-6 to TRBJ2-7; D not certain. The CDR3 spans 12 residues. Germline V gives CDR1 SGHDT, CDR2 YYEEEE. The ends were cut back, 5 bases at V and 6 bases at J, with 12 bases in the middle. CDR3 nucleotides: TGTGCCAGCAGGAAAGACATCCTCGAGCAGTACTTC. Amino acids: CASRKDILEQYF.

V is TRBV4-3 and J is TRBJ2-7; D possibly matches TRBD1 or TRBD2 (5 bases each). Trimming stripped 1 base from V and 0 bases from J, with 19 bases between. The CDR3 totals 18 residues. Germline CDR1 and CDR2: LGHNA and YSLEER. CDR3 residues: CASSQGVAGTQSSYEQYF. The CDR3 coding sequence is TGCGCCAGCAGCCAAGGGGTAGCCGGGACCCAATCCTCCTACGAGCAGTACTTC.

This chain links TRBV10-2 with TRBJ2-2; possible D gene TRBD1, 5 bases. V was pared by 8 bases and J by 3 bases, with 13 bases between. The CDR3 is made up of 14 amino acids. Germline V gene data show CDR1 as WSHSY and CDR2 as SAAADI. CDR3 nucleotides: TGCGCCAGCGAGCAGGCAGGGCACACCGGGGAGCTGTTTTTT. This gives the protein CASEQAGHTGELFF.

In nucleotides, the CDR3 is TGTGCCTGGAGTGCCCTGTATCGTCCGCAGTACTTC. Protein product: CAWSALYRPQYF. The rearrangement links TRBV30 to TRBJ2-7; D ambiguous. Trimming stripped 1 base from V and 9 bases from J, with 13 bases between. In germline, CDR1 is GTSNPN, CDR2 SVGIG (reference sequence). CDR3 length: 12 residues.

In this sample, this clonotype turned up many times. The chain combines TRBV5-1 with TRBJ1-6; 7 bases are a match to TRBD1. The V gene's germline CDR1 is SGHRS and CDR2 YFSETQ. This CDR3 region has 15 residues. The trim removed 3 bases at V and 10 bases at J, leaving 10 bases unmatched. The CDR3 sequence is CASSSTGAVGSPLHF. CDR3 bases: TGCGCCAGCAGCTCAACAGGGGCCGTGGGGTCACCCCTCCACTTT.